This entry features one TCR beta chain sequence. Its specificity is not known. Sequencing was performed with immunoSEQ multiplex PCR; in TCRdb, only in-frame clones are kept and a portion is missing. The table records 40,000 to 55,000 clones, approximately 92% of them present only once. V dropped 0 bases and J dropped 0 bases, with 3 bases sitting between them. Per germline, CDR1 SGDLS and CDR2 YYNGEE. The CDR3 has 14 residues. These data come from a study of lymphopenia after photon versus proton radiotherapy. Notes on the study in general: Post-nadir diversity loss with photons came from oligoclonal expansion, particularly CD8+ Temra cells. Authors raise, but do not show, better survival with proton therapy. Under photons, naive T cells and diversity fell while effector/memory populations rose.

The V call is TRBV9, the J call TRBJ2-2; D remains unclear. This specimen consisted of peripheral blood, obtained from a patient treated with photon-based radiotherapy. This sequence was found in a woman aged 40 to 50 with cholangiocarcinoma. Written as DNA, the CDR3 is TGTGCCAGCAGCGTAGCTACGAACACCGGGGAGCTGTTTTTT. This codes for CASSVATNTGELFF.